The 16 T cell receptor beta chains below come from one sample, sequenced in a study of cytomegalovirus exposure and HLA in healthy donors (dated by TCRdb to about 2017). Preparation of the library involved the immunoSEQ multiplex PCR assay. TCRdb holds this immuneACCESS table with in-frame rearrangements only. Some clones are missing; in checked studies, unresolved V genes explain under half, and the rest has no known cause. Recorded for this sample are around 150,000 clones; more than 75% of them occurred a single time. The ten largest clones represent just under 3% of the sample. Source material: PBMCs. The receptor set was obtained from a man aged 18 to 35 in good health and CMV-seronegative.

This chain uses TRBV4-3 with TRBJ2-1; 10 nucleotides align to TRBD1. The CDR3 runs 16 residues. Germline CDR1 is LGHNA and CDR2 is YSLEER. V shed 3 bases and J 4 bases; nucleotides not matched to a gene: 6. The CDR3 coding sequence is TGCGCCAGCAGCCAGGGAGTGGGACAGGGGTACAATGAGCAGTTCTTC. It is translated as CASSQGVGQGYNEQFF.

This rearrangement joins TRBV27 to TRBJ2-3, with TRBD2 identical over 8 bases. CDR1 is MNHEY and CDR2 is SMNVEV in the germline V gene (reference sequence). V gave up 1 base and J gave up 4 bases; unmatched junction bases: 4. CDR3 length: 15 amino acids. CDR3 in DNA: TGTGCCAGCAGTTTATTTTGGCGGGAGGCAGATACGCAGTATTTT. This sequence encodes CASSLFWREADTQYF.

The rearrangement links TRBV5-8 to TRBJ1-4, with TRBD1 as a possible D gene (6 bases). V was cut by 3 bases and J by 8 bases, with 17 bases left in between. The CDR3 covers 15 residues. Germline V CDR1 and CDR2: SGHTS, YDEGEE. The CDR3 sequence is CASSSEVRGEEKLFF. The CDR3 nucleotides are TGTGCCAGCAGCTCGGAGGTCAGGGGTGAAGAAAAACTGTTTTTT.

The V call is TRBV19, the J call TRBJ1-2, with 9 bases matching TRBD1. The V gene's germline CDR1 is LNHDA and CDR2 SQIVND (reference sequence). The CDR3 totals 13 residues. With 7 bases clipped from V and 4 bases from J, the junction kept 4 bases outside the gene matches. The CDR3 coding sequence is TGTGCCAGTATCGGGACAGGGACCTATGGCTACACCTTC. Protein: CASIGTGTYGYTF.

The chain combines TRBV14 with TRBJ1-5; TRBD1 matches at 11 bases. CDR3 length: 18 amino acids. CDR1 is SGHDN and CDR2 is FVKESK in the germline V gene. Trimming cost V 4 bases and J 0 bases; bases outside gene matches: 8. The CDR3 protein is CASSLWTGGPYSNQPQHF. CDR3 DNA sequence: TGTGCCAGCAGCCTTTGGACAGGGGGCCCCTATAGCAATCAGCCCCAGCATTTT.

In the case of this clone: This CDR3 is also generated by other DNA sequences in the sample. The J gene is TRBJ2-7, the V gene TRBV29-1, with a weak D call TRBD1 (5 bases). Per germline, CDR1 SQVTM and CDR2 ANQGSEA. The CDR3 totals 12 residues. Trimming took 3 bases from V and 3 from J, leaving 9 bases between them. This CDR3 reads CSVESRDYEQYF. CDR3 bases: TGCAGCGTTGAGTCCAGGGACTACGAGCAGTACTTC.

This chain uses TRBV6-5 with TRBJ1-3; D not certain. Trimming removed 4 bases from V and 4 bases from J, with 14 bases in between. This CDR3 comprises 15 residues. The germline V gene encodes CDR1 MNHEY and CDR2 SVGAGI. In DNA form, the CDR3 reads TGTGCCAGCAGTTCCACAGATATTAAAGGAAACACCATATATTTT. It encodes CASSSTDIKGNTIYF.

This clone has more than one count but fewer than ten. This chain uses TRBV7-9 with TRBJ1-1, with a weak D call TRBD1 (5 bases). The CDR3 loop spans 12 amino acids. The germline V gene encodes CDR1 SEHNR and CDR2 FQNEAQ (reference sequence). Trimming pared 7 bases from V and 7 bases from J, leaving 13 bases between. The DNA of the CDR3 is TGTGCCAGCATGCAAACAGGATTTGAAGCTTTCTTT. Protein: CASMQTGFEAFF.

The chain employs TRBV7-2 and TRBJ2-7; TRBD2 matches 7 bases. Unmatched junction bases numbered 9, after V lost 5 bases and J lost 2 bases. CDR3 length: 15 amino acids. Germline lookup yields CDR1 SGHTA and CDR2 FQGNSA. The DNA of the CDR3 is TGTGCCAGCAGCCCCTCATACCTAGCGGCCTACGAGCAGTACTTC. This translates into CASSPSYLAAYEQYF.

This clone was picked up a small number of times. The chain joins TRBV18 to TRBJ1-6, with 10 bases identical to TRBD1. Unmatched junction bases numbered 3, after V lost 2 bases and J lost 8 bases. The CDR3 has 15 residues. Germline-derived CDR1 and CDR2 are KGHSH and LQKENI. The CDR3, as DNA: TGTGCCAGCTCACCAGTCGGGACAGGGGATTCACCCCTCCACTTT. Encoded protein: CASSPVGTGDSPLHF.

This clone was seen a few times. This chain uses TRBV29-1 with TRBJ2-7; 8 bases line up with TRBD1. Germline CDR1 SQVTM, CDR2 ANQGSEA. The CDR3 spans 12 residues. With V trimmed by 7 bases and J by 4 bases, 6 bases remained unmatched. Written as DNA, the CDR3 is TGCAGCGGGACAGGGCGAGGGTACGAGCAGTACTTC. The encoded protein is CSGTGRGYEQYF.

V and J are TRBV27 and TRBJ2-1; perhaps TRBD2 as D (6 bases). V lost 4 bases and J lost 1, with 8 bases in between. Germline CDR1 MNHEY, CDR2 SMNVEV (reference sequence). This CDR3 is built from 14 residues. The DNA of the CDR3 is TGTGCCAGCAGTTCGACTAGTTCCTACAATGAGCAGTTCTTC. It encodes CASSSTSSYNEQFF.

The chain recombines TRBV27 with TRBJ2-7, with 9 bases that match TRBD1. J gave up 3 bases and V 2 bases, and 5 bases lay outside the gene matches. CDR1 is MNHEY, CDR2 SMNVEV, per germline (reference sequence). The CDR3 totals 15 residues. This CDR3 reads CASSLGGTGIYEQYF. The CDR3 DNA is TGTGCCAGCAGTTTAGGCGGGACAGGGATCTACGAGCAGTACTTC.

Here the CDR3 reads CASSQDLLAGGPYEQYV. For the CDR3, the DNA is TGTGCCAGCAGCCAAGACCTGCTAGCGGGGGGCCCCTACGAGCAGTACGTC. V gene TRBV4-2 combines with J gene TRBJ2-7, with 11 bases lining up with TRBD2. The CDR3 totals 17 residues. Germline V gene data show CDR1 as LGHNA and CDR2 as YNFKEQ. Trimming removed 0 bases from V and 2 bases from J; junction bases left unmatched: 6.

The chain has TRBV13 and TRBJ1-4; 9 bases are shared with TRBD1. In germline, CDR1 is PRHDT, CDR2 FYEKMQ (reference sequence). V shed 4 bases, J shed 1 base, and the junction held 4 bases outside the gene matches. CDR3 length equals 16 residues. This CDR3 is CASSSNRGLTNEKLFF. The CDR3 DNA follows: TGTGCCAGCAGCTCCAACAGGGGGCTAACTAATGAAAAACTGTTTTTT.

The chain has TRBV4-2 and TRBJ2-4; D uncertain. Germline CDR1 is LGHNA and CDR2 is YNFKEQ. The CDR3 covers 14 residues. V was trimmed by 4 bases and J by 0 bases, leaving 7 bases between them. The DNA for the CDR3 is TGTGCCAGCAGCCCCCTAGGAGCCAAAAACATTCAGTACTTC. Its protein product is CASSPLGAKNIQYF.